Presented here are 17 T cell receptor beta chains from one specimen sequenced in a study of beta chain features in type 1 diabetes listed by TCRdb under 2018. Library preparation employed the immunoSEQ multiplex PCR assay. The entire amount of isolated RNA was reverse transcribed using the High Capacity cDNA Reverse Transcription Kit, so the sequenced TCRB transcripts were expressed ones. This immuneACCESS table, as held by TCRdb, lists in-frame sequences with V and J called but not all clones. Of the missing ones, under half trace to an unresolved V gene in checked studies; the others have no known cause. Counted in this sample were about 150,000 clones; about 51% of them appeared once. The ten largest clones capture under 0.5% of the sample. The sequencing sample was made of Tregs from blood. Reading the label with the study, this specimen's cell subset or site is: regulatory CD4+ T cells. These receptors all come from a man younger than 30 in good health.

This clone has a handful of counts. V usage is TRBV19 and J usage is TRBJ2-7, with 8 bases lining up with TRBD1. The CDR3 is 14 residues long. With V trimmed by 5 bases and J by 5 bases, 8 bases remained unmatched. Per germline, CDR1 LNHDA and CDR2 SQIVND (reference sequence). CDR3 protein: CASSPRQGNNEQYF. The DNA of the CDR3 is TGTGCCAGTAGTCCGCGACAGGGGAACAACGAGCAGTACTTC.

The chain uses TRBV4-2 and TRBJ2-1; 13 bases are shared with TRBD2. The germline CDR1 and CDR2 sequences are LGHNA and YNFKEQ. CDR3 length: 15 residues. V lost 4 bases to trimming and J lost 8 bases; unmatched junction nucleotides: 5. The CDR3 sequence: CASSPGLAGVYEQFF. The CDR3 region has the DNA TGTGCCAGCAGCCCAGGACTAGCGGGAGTCTATGAGCAGTTCTTC.

This chain's CDR3 is CSATGLQETQYF. The CDR3 nucleotides are TGCAGCGCGACAGGGTTGCAAGAGACCCAGTACTTC. The rearrangement uses TRBV29-1 and TRBJ2-5; 7 nucleotides match TRBD1. Germline V lookup: CDR1 SQVTM, CDR2 ANQGSEA. CDR3 length equals 12 residues. Trimming removed 7 bases from V and 2 bases from J; junction bases left unmatched: 4.

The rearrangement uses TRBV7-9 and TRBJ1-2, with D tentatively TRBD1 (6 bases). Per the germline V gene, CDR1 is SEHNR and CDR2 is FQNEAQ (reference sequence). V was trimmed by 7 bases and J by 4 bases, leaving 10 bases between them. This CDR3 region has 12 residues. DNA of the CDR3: TGTGCCAGCACCCGACAGGCCTATGGCTACACCTTC. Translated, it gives CASTRQAYGYTF.

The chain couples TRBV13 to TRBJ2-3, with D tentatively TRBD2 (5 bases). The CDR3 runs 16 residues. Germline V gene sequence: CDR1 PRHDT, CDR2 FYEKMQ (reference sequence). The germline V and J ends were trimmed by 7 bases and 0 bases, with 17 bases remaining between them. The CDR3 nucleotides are TGTGCCAGCATCATAGAACGGGGAGCTAGCACAGATACGCAGTATTTT. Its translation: CASIIERGASTDTQYF.

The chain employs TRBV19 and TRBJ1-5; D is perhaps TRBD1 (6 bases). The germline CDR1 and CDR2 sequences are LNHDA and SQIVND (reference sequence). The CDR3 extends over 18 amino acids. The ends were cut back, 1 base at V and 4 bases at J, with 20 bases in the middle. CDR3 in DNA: TGTGCCAGTAGTATAGCCCGGGGGGCCCAACCGAGGAATCAGCCCCAGCATTTT. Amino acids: CASSIARGAQPRNQPQHF. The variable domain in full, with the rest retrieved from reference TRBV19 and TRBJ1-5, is DGGITQSPKYLFRKEGQNVTLSCEQNLNHDAMYWYRQDPGQGLRLIYYSQIVNDFQKGDIAEGYSVSREKKESFPLTVTSAQKNPTAFYLCASSIARGAQPRNQPQHFGDGTRLSIL.

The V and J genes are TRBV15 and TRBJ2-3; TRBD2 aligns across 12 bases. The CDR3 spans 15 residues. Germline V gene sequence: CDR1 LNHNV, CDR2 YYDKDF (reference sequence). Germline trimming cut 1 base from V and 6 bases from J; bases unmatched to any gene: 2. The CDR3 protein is CATSRVTSGRDTQYF. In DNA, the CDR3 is TGTGCCACCAGCAGAGTCACTAGCGGGAGGGATACGCAGTATTTT.

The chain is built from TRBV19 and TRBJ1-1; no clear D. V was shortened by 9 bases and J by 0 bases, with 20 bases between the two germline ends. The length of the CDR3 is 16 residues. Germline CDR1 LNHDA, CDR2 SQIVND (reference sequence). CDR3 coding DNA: TGTGCCAGCCGCAGCGAAGGTGGAGGTTTGAACACTGAAGCTTTCTTT. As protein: CASRSEGGGLNTEAFF.

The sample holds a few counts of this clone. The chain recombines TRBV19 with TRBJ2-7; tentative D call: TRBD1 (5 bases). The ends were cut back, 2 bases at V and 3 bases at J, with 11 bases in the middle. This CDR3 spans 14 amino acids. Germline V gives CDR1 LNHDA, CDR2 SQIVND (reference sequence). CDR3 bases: TGTGCCAGTAGTATACAGGACACCTTCTACGAGCAGTACTTC. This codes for CASSIQDTFYEQYF.

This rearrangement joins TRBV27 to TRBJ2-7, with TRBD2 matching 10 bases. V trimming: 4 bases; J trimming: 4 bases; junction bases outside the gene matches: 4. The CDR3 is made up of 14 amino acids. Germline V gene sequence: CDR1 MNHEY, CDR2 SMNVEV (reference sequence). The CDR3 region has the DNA TGTGCCAGCAGTTCTAGCGGGAGTGGGTACGAGCAGTACTTC. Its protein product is CASSSSGSGYEQYF.

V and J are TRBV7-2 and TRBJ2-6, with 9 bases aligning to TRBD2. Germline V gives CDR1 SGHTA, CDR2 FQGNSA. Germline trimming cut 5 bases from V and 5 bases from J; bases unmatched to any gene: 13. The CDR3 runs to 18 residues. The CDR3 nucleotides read TGTGCCAGCAGCGCGAGGGGGACTAGCCCCCTCTGGGCCAACGTCCTGACTTTC. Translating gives CASSARGTSPLWANVLTF.

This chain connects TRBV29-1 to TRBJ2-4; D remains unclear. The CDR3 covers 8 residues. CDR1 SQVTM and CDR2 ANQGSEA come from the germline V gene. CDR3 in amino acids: CGENIQYF. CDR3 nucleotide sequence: TGCGGAGAAAACATTCAGTACTTC.

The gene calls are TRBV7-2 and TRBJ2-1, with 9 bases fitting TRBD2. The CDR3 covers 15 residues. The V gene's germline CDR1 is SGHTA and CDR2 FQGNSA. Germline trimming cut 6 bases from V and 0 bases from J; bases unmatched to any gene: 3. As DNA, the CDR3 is TGTGCCAGCAGGCTTAGCGGGGGCTCCTACAATGAGCAGTTCTTC. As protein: CASRLSGGSYNEQFF. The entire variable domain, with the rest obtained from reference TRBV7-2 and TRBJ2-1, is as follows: GAGVSQSPSNKVTEKGKDVELRCDPISGHTALYWYRQSLGQGLEFLIYFQGNSAPDKSGLPSDRFSAERTGGSVSTLTIQRTQQEDSAVYLCASRLSGGSYNEQFFGPGTRLTVL.

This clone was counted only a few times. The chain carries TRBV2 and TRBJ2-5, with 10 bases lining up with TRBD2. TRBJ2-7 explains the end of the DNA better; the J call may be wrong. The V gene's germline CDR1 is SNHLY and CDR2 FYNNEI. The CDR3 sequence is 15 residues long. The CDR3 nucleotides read TGTGCCAGCTCCGCCTGGACTAGCGGTACCTACGAGCAGTACTTC. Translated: CASSAWTSGTYEQYF.

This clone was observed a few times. CDR3 bases: TGCGCCAGCAGCTTGGTTAGCGGGAGTGCCGCTGAGACCCAGTACTTC. Its protein product is CASSLVSGSAAETQYF. This rearrangement joins TRBV5-1 to TRBJ2-5, with TRBD2 matching over 9 bases. Germline V gene lookup returns CDR1 SGHRS and CDR2 YFSETQ. The CDR3 is made up of 16 amino acids. With V trimmed by 0 bases and J by 5 bases, 8 bases remained unmatched.

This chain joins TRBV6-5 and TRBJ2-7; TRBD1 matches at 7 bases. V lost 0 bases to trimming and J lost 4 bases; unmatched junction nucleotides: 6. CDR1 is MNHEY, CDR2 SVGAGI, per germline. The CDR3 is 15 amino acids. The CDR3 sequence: CASSYSRGQIYEQYF. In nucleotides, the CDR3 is TGTGCCAGCAGTTACTCTAGGGGGCAGATATACGAGCAGTACTTC.

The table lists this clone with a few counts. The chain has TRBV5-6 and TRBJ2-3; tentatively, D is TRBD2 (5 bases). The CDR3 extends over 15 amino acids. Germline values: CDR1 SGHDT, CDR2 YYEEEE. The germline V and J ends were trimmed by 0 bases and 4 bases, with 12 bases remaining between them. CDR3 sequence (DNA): TGTGCCAGCAGCTTGGAGGGAGTCCTTGCAGATACGCAGTATTTT. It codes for CASSLEGVLADTQYF.